Shown below are 14 T cell receptor beta chains from a single sample sequenced in a study of post-analysis software for immune sequencing data. These receptors lack a known antigen. Findings and caveats of the study: Patients showed TRBV5-6, TRBV5-1 and TRBV20-1 among four to six TRBV segments more frequent than in controls.

cDNA libraries of TCR beta carried unique molecular identifiers. MiXCR was run by TCRdb on the PCR reads, yielding one entry per CDR3 protein. The table shows hundreds of thousands of distinct CDR3 sequences, with 40% to 55% occurring only once. The sequencing sample was made of blood. The receptors originated from a girl aged 5 to 17 with multiple sclerosis.

In its sample, this clonotype was seen a few times. This chain links TRBV7-9 with TRBJ2-3; 11 nucleotides line up with TRBD2. CDR1 and CDR2 (germline): SEHNR, FQNEAQ (reference sequence). The CDR3 spans 15 residues. The junction had 8 bases not matched to a gene; V was cut back by 8 bases and J by 4 bases. The CDR3 DNA is TGTGCCAGCGGCCCCAGTAGCGGGAGGGCAGATACGCAGTATTTT. Translation: CASGPSSGRADTQYF.

This clonotype turned up a few times. The chain is built from TRBV12-5 and TRBJ2-1; possibly TRBD1 for D (5 bases). V was trimmed by 4 bases and J by 4 bases, leaving 11 bases between them. The CDR3 extends over 14 amino acids. Looked up from germline, CDR1 is LGHNT and CDR2 is FRNRAP. The CDR3 here is CASGSAGKYNEQFF. As DNA, the CDR3 is TGTGCTAGTGGTTCGGCAGGGAAATACAATGAGCAGTTCTTC.

The chain recombines TRBV28 with TRBJ2-2, with 10 bases matching TRBD2. The germline gives CDR1 MDHEN, CDR2 SYDVKM. The V and J ends lost 4 bases and 1 base, in that order; junction bases with no gene match: 3. The CDR3 spans 16 residues. The chain's CDR3 is CASSSGLAENTGELFF. The CDR3 DNA reads TGTGCCAGCAGTTCCGGACTAGCGGAGAACACCGGGGAGCTGTTTTTT.

The rearrangement uses TRBV5-1 and TRBJ2-7, with TRBD2 matching over 10 bases. Germline assignment: CDR1 SGHRS and CDR2 YFSETQ. The CDR3 extends over 14 amino acids. The V gene end was trimmed by 4 bases and the J gene end by 1 base; junction bases not matched to a gene: 2. Here the CDR3 DNA reads TGCGCCAGCAGCGGGGGACTAGCGTCCTACGAGCAGTACTTC. This encodes CASSGGLASYEQYF.

V is TRBV10-3 and J is TRBJ1-4; maybe TRBD1 (5 bases). The V end was cut by 3 bases, the J end by 6 bases, with 8 bases between. This CDR3 spans 13 amino acids. CDR1 ENHRY and CDR2 SYGVKD come from the germline V gene. CDR3 amino acids: CAISERTYEKLFF. In nucleotides, the CDR3 is TGTGCCATCAGTGAACGGACATATGAAAAACTGTTTTTT.

This clonotype was seen ten or more times. The chain employs TRBV29-1 and TRBJ1-2; perhaps TRBD1 as D (5 bases). From germline, CDR1 is SQVTM and CDR2 ANQGSEA. This CDR3 has 15 amino acids. The V end was cut by 4 bases, the J end by 1 base, with 16 bases between. The CDR3 protein is CSVGGRRGVNYGYTF. CDR3 in DNA: TGCAGCGTTGGAGGAAGGAGGGGTGTTAACTATGGCTACACCTTC.

The chain has TRBV12-3 or TRBV12-4 and TRBJ2-6, with D unclear. Trimming removed 10 bases from V and 0 bases from J, with 10 bases in between. This CDR3 is built from 14 residues. Here the CDR3 reads CATLPRSGANVLTF. Written as DNA, the CDR3 is TGTGCCACCCTCCCCCGCTCTGGGGCCAACGTCCTGACTTTC.

This clonotype came up once. The chain employs TRBV7-2 and TRBJ2-5; D unclear. The CDR3 loop spans 13 amino acids. Germline CDR1 SGHTA, CDR2 FQGNSA. Trimming stripped 0 bases from V and 5 bases from J, with 7 bases between. The CDR3 nucleotides are TGTGCCAGCAGCTTAGCCGTGGTGGAGACCCAGTACTTC. Residues: CASSLAVVETQYF.

V gene TRBV28 combines with J gene TRBJ1-4, with TRBD1 as a possible D gene (5 bases). This CDR3 spans 14 amino acids. The germline V gene encodes CDR1 MDHEN and CDR2 SYDVKM. V dropped 5 bases and J dropped 8 bases, with 15 bases sitting between them. The CDR3 DNA reads TGTGCCAGCAGTGTGGGACGGCGGGAAGAAAAACTGTTTTTT. Amino acid sequence: CASSVGRREEKLFF.

In its sample, this clonotype was seen a few times. The DNA of the CDR3 is TGTGCCAGCAGGGACAGTTTGAGCAATCAGCCCCAGCATTTT. This translates into CASRDSLSNQPQHF. V gene TRBV28 combines with J gene TRBJ1-5; D may be TRBD1 (6 bases). Germline V lookup: CDR1 MDHEN, CDR2 SYDVKM. V was pared by 6 bases and J by 1 base, with 10 bases between. The CDR3 is made up of 14 amino acids.

This sequence joins TRBV4-2 and TRBJ2-5, with D perhaps being TRBD1 or TRBD2 (5 bases each). Germline V CDR1 and CDR2: LGHNA, YNFKEQ. V lost 3 bases to trimming and J lost 5 bases, with 16 bases between them. CDR3 length: 15 amino acids. CDR3 sequence reads: CASSQEPGREETQYF. Written as DNA, the CDR3 is TGTGCCAGCAGCCAGGAACCGGGACGCGAGGAGACCCAGTACTTC.

In its sample, this clonotype was seen a few times. The rearrangement links TRBV9 to TRBJ2-4; TRBD2 is a possible D gene (7 bases). The V gene's germline CDR1 is SGDLS and CDR2 YYNGEE. This CDR3 region has 15 residues. V lost 1 base, J lost 6 bases, and 14 bases lay in between. CDR3 sequence: CASSVSPGEGNIQYF. In DNA, the CDR3 is TGTGCCAGCAGCGTATCGCCAGGGGAGGGAAACATTCAGTACTTC.

V is TRBV7-9 and J is TRBJ2-1, with D unclear. This CDR3 region has 16 residues. The V and J ends lost 4 bases and 0 bases respectively, with 13 bases between them. CDR1 SEHNR and CDR2 FQNEAQ come from the germline V gene (reference sequence). The CDR3 reads CASSSADLISYNEQFF. CDR3 bases: TGTGCCAGCAGCTCCGCGGACCTGATCTCCTACAATGAGCAGTTCTTC.

V gene TRBV28 combines with J gene TRBJ2-7; 7 bases are a match to TRBD2. V dropped 9 bases and J dropped 4; count of bases not matched to a gene: 12. This CDR3 is 14 amino acids long. Germline V lookup: CDR1 MDHEN, CDR2 SYDVKM. The CDR3 loop is CASQTASGRYEQYF. The CDR3 region has the DNA TGTGCCAGTCAAACGGCTAGCGGTCGATACGAGCAGTACTTC.